This T cell receptor beta chain was observed in a study of OX40 agonist ivuxolimab in advanced cancers. On the study more broadly: Eligibility rules accepted prior anti-PD-1, anti-PD-L1 or anti-CTLA-4 therapy, and approximately 40% had some.

The V gene lost 2 bases and the J gene lost 0 bases, with 10 bases spanning the gap. Germline lookup yields CDR1 MNHEY and CDR2 SMNVEV (reference sequence). CDR3 length: 15 residues. On cycle 4 day 1 and cycle 7 day 1, as well as at baseline, blood was sampled. Sequencing used immunoSEQ multiplex PCR; TCRdb keeps in-frame clones, though not all of them. The profile shows 60,000 to 90,000 clones, roughly 90% of them singletons. The chain couples TRBV27 to TRBJ1-2; D remains unclear. Sequenced here: CD4+ or CD8+ T cells sorted from blood, sampled in a trial of the OX40 agonist ivuxolimab. The sequence came from an adult with an advanced solid tumor such as melanoma, head and neck, liver or kidney cancer. CDR3 protein: CASSLGVPANYGYTF. The DNA for the CDR3 is TGTGCCAGCAGTTTAGGGGTCCCAGCTAACTATGGCTACACCTTC.